This TCR beta chain was recovered during a study of blood T cell repertoires in COVID-19. Looking at the study overall: Samples representing acute and convalescent COVID-19 were sourced from the United States, Italy and Spain.

Cohort 3 recovered donors had two negative PCRs, clearance, or symptom resolution. Profiled with immunoSEQ multiplex PCR; TCRdb holds only in-frame clones, not every one. The repertoire holds under 200,000 clones, with approximately 90% as singletons. Trimming took off 6 bases at V and 2 bases at J, with 17 bases between the two ends. This CDR3 contains 15 residues. Germline V gene lookup returns CDR1 MNHEY and CDR2 SMNVEV (reference sequence). Sequencing used PBMCs or T cells enriched from blood (not recorded which). The V and J genes are TRBV27 and TRBJ2-7, with D maybe TRBD2 (6 bases). The clonotype originates from a woman aged 18-29 years who had recovered from COVID-19. The CDR3, as DNA: TGTGCCAGCAGAGGGGAAGCTAGCGCTACCTACGAGCAGTACTTC. This codes for CASRGEASATYEQYF.